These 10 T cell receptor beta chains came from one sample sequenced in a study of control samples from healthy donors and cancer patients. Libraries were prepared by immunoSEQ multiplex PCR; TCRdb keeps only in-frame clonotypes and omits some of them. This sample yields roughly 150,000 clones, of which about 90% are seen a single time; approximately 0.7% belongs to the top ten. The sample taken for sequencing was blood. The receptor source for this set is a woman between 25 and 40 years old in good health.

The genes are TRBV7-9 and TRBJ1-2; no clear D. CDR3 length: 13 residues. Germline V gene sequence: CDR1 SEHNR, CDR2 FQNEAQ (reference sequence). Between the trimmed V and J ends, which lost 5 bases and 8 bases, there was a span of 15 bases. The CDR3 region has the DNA TGTGCCAGCAGCCCCAGTGACGGACTCGGCTACACCTTC. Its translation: CASSPSDGLGYTF.

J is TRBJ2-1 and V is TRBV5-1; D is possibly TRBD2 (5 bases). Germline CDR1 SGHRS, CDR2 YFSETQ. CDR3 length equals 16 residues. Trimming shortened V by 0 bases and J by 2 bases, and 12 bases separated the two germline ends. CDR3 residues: CASSLVAGTTYNEQFF. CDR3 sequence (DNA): TGCGCCAGCAGCTTGGTGGCGGGTACGACCTACAATGAGCAGTTCTTC.

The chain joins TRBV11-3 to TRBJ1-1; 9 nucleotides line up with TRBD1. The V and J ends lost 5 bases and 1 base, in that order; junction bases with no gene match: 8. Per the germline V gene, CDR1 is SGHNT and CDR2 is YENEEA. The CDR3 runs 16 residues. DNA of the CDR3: TGTGCCAGCAGCCCCGGACAGGGGAGGGCGAACACTGAAGCTTTCTTT. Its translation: CASSPGQGRANTEAFF.

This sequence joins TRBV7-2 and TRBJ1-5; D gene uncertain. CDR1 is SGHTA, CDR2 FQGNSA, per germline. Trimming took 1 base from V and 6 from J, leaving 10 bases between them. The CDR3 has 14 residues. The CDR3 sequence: CASSLVGRGQPQHF. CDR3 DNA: TGTGCCAGCAGCTTAGTTGGTCGGGGTCAGCCCCAGCATTTT.

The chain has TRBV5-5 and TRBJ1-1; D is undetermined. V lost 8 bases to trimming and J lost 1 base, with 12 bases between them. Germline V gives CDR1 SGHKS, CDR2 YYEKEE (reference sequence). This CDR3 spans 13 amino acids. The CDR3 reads CASKRAENTEAFF. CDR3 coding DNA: TGTGCCAGTAAAAGAGCGGAGAACACTGAAGCTTTCTTT. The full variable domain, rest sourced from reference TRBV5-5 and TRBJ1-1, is DAGVTQSPTHLIKTRGQQVTLRCSPISGHKSVSWYQQVLGQGPQFIFQYYEKEERGRGNFPDRFSARQFPNYSSELNVNALLLGDSALYLCASKRAENTEAFFGQGTRLTVV.

CDR3 in DNA: TGTGCCAGCAGTGGAAATCTAGCGGGCTACAATGAGCAGTTCTTC. This gives the protein CASSGNLAGYNEQFF. This chain joins TRBV2 and TRBJ2-1; 8 nucleotides agree with TRBD2. From germline, CDR1 is SNHLY and CDR2 FYNNEI. Germline trimming cut 4 bases from V and 3 bases from J; bases unmatched to any gene: 5. The CDR3 is made up of 15 amino acids.

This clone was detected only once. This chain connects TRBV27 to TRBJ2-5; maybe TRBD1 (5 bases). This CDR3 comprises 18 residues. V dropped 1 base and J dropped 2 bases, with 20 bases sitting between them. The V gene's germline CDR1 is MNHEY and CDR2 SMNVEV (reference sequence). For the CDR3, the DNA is TGTGCCAGCAGTTTATTAGGGGCCCCGGACACGGGTCAAGAGACCCAGTACTTC. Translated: CASSLLGAPDTGQETQYF.

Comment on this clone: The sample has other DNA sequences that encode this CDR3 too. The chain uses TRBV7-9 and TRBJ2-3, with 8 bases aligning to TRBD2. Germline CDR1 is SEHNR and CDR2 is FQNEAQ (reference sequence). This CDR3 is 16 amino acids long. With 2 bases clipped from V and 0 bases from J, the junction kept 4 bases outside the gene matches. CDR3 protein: CASSLTGGRSTDTQYF. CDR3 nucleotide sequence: TGTGCCAGCAGCTTAACAGGCGGGAGGAGCACAGATACGCAGTATTTT.

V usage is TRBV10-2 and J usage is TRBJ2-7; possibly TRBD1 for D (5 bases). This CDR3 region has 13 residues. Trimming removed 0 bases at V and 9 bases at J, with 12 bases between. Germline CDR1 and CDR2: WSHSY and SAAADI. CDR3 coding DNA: TGCGCCAGCAGTGAGTCGGGGCAGTTGGTGCAGTACTTC. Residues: CASSESGQLVQYF.

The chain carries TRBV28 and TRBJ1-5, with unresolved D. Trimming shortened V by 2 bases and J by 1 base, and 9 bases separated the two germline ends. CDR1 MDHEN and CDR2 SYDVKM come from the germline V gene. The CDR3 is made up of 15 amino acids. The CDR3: CASSLGSGSNQPQHF. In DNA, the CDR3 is TGTGCCAGCAGTTTAGGCTCTGGGAGCAATCAGCCCCAGCATTTT.